This T cell receptor beta chain was observed in a study of blood T cell repertoires in COVID-19. Study-level information: Sites across the United States, Italy and Spain contributed samples from acute and convalescent COVID-19.

Enrollment of patients from Seattle took place during active infection, with longitudinal follow-up. Original processing methods: By means of reference gene primer amplification, nucleated cell counts were estimated. Assay used: immunoSEQ multiplex PCR; TCRdb lists only in-frame clones, some missing. V and J calls and clone size are those listed in that table; D and trimming were worked out from the DNA. The top ten clones hold 25% to 30% of a sample with tens of thousands of clones, approximately 83% of them seen once. This clonotype originated in a woman aged 80 or over with COVID-19, enrolled during active disease. Sequencing used peripheral blood.

CDR3 coding DNA: TGTGCCTGTGGACAGGGTCACACTGAAGCTTTCTTT. It yields the protein CACGQGHTEAFF. The chain employs TRBV30 and TRBJ1-1; 8 nucleotides match TRBD1. Trimming took 6 bases from V and 3 from J; bases not matched to a gene: 3. Germline V CDR1 and CDR2: GTSNPN, SVGIG (reference sequence). This CDR3 spans 12 amino acids.